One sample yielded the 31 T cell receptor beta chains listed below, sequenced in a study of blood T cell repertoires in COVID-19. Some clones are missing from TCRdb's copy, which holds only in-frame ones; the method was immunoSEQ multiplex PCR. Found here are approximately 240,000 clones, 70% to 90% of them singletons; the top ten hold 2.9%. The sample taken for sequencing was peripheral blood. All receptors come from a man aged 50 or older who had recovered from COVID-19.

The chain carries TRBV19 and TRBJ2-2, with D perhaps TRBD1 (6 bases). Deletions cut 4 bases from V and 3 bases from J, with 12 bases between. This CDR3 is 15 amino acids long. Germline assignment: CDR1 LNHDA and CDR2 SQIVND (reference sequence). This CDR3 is CASSKLNRDTGELFF. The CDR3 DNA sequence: TGTGCCAGTAGTAAACTCAACAGGGACACCGGGGAGCTGTTTTTT.

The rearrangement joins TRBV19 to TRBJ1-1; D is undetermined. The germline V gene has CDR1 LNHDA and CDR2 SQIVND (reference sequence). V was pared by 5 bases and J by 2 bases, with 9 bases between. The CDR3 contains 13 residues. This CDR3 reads CASSVTKNTEAFF. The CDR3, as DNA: TGTGCCAGTAGTGTAACAAAAAACACTGAAGCTTTCTTT.

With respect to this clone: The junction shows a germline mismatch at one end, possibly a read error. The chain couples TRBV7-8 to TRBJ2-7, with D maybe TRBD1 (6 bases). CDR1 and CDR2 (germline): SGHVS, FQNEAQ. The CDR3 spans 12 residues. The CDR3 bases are TGTGCCAGCAGCCACACAGGGTACGTGCAGTACTTC. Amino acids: CASSHTGYVQYF.

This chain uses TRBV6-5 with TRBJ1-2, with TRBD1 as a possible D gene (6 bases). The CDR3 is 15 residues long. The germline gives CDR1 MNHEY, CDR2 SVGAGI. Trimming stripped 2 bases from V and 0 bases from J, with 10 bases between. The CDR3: CASSYGGAPNYGYTF. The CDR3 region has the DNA TGTGCCAGCAGTTACGGGGGGGCTCCTAACTATGGCTACACCTTC.

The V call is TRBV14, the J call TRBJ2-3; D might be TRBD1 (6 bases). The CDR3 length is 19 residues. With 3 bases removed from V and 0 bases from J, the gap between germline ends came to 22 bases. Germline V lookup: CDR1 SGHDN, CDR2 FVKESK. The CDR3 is CASSHRFGPATGSTDTQYF. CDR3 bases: TGTGCCAGCAGCCACCGCTTCGGGCCTGCAACAGGGAGCACAGATACGCAGTATTTT. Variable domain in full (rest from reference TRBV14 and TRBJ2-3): EAGVTQFPSHSVIEKGQTVTLRCDPISGHDNLYWYRRVMGKEIKFLLHFVKESKQDESGMPNNRFLAERTGGTYSTLKVQPAELEDSGVYFCASSHRFGPATGSTDTQYFGPGTRLTVL.

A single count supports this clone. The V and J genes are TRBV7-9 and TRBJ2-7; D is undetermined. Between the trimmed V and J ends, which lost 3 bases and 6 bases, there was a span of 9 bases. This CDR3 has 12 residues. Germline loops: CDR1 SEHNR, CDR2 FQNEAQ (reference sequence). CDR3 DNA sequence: TGTGCCAGCAGCTTCCCGGGTGCCGAGCAGTACTTC. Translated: CASSFPGAEQYF. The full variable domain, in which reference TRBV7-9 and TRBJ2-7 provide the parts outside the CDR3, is DTGVSQNPRHKITKRGQNVTFRCDPISEHNRLYWYRQTLGQGPEFLTYFQNEAQLEKSRLLSDRFSAERPKGSFSTLEIQRTEQGDSAMYLCASSFPGAEQYFGPGTRLTVT.

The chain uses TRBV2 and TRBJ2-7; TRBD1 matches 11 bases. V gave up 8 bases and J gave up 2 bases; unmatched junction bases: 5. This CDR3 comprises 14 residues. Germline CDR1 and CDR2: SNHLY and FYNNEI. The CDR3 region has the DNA TGTGCCAGCGACTCGGGACAGGGGGCCTACGAGCAGTACTTC. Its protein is CASDSGQGAYEQYF.

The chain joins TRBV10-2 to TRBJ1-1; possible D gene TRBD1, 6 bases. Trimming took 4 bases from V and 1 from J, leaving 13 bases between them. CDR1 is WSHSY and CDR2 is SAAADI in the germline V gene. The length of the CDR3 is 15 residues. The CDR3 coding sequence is TGCGCCAGCAGTGGGTACAGGGCCGGGAACACTGAAGCTTTCTTT. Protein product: CASSGYRAGNTEAFF.

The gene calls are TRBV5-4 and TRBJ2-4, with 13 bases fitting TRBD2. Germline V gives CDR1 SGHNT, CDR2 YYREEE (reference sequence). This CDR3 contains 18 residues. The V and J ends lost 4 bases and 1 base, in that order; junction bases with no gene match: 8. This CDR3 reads CASSVGTSGIPAKNIQYF. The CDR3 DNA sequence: TGTGCCAGCAGCGTCGGGACTAGCGGGATCCCGGCCAAAAACATTCAGTACTTC.

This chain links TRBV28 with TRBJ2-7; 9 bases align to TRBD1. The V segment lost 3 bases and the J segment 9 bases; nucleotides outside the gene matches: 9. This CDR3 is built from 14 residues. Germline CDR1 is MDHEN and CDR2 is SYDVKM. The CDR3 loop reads CASSLGTGRLGQYF. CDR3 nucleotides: TGTGCCAGCAGTTTGGGGACAGGGCGCCTGGGGCAGTACTTC. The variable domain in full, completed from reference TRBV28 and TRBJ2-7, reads DVKVTQSSRYLVKRTGEKVFLECVQDMDHENMFWYRQDPGLGLRLIYFSYDVKMKEKGDIPEGYSVSREKKERFSLILESASTNQTSMYLCASSLGTGRLGQYFGPGTRLTVT.

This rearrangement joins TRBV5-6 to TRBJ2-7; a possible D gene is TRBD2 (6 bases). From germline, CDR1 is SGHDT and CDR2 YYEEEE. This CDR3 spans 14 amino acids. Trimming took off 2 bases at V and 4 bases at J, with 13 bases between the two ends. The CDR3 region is CASSLGGSGYEQYF. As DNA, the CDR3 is TGTGCCAGCAGCTTAGGAGGGAGCGGGTACGAGCAGTACTTC.

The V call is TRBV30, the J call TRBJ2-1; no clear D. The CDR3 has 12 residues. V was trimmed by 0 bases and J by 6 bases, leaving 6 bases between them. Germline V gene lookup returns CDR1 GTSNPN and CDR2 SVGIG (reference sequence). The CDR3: CAWSVRSNEQFF. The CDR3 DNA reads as TGTGCCTGGAGTGTTCGGAGCAATGAGCAGTTCTTC.

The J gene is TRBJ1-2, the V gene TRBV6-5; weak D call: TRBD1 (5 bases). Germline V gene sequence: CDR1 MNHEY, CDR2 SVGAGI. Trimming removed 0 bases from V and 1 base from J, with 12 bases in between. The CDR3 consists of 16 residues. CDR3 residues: CASSYSGATDNYGYTF. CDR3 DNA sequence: TGTGCCAGCAGTTACTCGGGTGCGACAGATAACTATGGCTACACCTTC.

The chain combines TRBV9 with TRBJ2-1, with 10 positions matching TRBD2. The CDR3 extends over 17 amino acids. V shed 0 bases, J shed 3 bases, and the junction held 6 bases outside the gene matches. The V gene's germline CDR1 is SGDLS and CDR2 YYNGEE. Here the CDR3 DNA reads TGTGCCAGCAGCGTAGCGGGTACTAGCGGGAACTACAATGAGCAGTTCTTC. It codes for CASSVAGTSGNYNEQFF.

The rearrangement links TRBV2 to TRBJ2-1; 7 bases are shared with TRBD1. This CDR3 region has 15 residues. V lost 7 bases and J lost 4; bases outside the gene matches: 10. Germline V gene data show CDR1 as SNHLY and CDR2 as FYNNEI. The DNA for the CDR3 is TGTGCCAGCAAAATTGGGCAGGGACAGTACAATGAGCAGTTCTTC. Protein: CASKIGQGQYNEQFF.

The CDR3 protein is CASSLGGALSYEQYF. CDR3 in DNA: TGTGCCAGCAGCTTGGGGGGGGCTCTCTCCTACGAGCAGTACTTC. V and J are TRBV7-2 and TRBJ2-7; tentatively, D is TRBD2 (7 bases). The V gene lost 3 bases and the J gene lost 0 bases, with 12 bases spanning the gap. CDR3 size: 15 residues. Per the germline V gene, CDR1 is SGHTA and CDR2 is FQGNSA. Variable domain in full (rest from reference TRBV7-2 and TRBJ2-7): GAGVSQSPSNKVTEKGKDVELRCDPISGHTALYWYRQSLGQGLEFLIYFQGNSAPDKSGLPSDRFSAERTGGSVSTLTIQRTQQEDSAVYLCASSLGGALSYEQYFGPGTRLTVT.

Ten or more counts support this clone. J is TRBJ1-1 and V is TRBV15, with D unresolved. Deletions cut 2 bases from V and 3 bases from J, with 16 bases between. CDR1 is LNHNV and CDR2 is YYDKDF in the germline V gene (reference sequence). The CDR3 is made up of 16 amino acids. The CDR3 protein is CATSRNYSEAHTEAFF. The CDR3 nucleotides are TGTGCCACCAGCAGAAACTATAGTGAGGCCCACACTGAAGCTTTCTTT.

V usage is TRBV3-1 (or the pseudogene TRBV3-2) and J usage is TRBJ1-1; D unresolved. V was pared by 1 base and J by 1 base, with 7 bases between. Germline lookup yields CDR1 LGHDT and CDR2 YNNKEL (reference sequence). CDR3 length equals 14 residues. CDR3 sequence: CASSQAYKNTEAFF. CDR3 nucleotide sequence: TGTGCCAGCAGCCAAGCATACAAGAACACTGAAGCTTTCTTT.

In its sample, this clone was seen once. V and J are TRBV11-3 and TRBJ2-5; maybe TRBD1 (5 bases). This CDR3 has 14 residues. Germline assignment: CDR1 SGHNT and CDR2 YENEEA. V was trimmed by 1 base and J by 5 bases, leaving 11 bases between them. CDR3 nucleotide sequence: TGTGCCAGCAGCTTAGGGGGCCCCCGGGAGACCCAGTACTTC. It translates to CASSLGGPRETQYF. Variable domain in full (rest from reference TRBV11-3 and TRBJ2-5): EAGVVQSPRYKIIEKKQPVAFWCNPISGHNTLYWYLQNLGQGPELLIRYENEEAVDDSQLPKDRFSAERLKGVDSTLKIQPAELGDSAVYLCASSLGGPRETQYFGPGTRLLVL.

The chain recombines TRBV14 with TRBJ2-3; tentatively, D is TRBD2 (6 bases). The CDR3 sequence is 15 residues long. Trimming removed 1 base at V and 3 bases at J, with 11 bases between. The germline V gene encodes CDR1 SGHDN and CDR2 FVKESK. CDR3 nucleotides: TGTGCCAGCAGCCAAGCGGGAGCGGGTACAGATACGCAGTATTTT. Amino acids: CASSQAGAGTDTQYF.

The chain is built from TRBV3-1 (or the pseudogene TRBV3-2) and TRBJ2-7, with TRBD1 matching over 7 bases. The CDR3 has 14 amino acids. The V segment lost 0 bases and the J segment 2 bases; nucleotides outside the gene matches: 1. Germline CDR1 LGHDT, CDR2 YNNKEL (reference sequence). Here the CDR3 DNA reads TGTGCCAGCAGCCAAGAAACAGGGGCCTACGAGCAGTACTTC. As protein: CASSQETGAYEQYF.

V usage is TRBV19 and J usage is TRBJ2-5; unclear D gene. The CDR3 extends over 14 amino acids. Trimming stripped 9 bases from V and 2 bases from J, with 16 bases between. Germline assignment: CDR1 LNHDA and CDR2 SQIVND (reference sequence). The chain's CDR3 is CASRSRREQETQYF. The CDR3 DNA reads TGTGCCAGCCGAAGCCGTCGAGAGCAAGAGACCCAGTACTTC.

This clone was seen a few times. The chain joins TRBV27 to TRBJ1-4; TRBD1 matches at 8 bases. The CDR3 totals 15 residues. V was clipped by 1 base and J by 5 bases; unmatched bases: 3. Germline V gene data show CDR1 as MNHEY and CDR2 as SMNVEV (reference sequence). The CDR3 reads CASSLWAGGNEKLFF. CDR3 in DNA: TGTGCCAGCAGTTTATGGGCAGGGGGCAATGAAAAACTGTTTTTT.

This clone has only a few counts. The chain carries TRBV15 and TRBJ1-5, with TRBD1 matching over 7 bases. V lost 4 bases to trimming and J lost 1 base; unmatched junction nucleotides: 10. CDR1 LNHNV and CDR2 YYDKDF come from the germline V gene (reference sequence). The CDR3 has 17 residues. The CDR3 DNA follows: TGTGCCACCAGCAAAAAAACAGGGGCGGGAAGCAATCAGCCCCAGCATTTT. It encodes CATSKKTGAGSNQPQHF. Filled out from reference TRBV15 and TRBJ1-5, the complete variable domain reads DAMVIQNPRYQVTQFGKPVTLSCSQTLNHNVMYWYQQKSSQAPKLLFHYYDKDFNNEADTPDNFQSRRPNTSFCFLDIRSPGLGDTAMYLCATSKKTGAGSNQPQHFGDGTRLSIL.

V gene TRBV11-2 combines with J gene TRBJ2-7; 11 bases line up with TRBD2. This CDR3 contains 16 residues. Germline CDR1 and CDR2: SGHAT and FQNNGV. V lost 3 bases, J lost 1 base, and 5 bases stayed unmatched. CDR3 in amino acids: CASSLILAGGSYEQYF. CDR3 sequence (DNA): TGTGCCAGCAGCTTGATTCTAGCGGGGGGATCCTACGAGCAGTACTTC.

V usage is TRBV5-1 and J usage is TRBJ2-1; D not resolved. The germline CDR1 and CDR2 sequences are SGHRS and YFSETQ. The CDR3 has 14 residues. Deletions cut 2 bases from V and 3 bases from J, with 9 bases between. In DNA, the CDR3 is TGCGCCAGCAGCTTCGGAAACAGCTACAATGAGCAGTTCTTC. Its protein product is CASSFGNSYNEQFF.

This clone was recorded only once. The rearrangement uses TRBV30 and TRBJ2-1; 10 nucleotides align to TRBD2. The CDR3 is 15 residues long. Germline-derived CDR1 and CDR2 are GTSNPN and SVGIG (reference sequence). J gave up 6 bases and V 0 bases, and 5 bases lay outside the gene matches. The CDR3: CAWSVRTSGPNEQFF. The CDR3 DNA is TGTGCCTGGAGTGTAAGGACTAGCGGTCCCAATGAGCAGTTCTTC.

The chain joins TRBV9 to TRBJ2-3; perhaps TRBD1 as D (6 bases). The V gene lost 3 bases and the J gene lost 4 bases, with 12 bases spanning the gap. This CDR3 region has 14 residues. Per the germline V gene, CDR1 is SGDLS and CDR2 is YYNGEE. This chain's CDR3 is CASSARQVSDTQYF. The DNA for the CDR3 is TGTGCCAGCAGCGCGCGACAGGTTTCAGATACGCAGTATTTT. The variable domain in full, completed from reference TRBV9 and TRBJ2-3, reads DSGVTQTPKHLITATGQRVTLRCSPRSGDLSVYWYQQSLDQGLQFLIQYYNGEERAKGNILERFSAQQFPDLHSELNLSSLELGDSALYFCASSARQVSDTQYFGPGTRLTVL.

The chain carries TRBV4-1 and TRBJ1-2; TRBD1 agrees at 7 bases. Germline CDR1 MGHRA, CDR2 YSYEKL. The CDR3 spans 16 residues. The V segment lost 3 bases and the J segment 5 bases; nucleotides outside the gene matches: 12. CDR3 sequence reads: CASSQATAGQTYGYTF. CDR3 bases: TGCGCCAGCAGCCAGGCTACCGCGGGACAGACTTATGGCTACACCTTC.

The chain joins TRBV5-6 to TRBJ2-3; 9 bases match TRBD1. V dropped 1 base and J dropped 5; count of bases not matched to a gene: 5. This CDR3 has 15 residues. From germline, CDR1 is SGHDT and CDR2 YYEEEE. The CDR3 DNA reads TGTGCCAGCAGCTTGAGGACAGGGGCGATAGATACGCAGTATTTT. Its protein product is CASSLRTGAIDTQYF.

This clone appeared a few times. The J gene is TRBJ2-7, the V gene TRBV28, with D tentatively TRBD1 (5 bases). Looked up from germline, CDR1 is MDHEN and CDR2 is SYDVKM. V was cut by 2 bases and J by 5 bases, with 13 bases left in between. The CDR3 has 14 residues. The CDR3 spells CASSLAGYINEQYF. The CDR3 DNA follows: TGTGCCAGCAGTTTAGCAGGGTACATCAACGAGCAGTACTTC.